These 3 T cell receptor beta chains were sequenced from one sample in a study of T cells in Graves' hyperthyroidism and ophthalmopathy. RNA transcripts provided the source from which TCR beta CDR3 regions were amplified. TCR CDR3 underwent first-round RT-PCR with the HTBI primer set. TCRdb called the multiplex PCR reads again in MiXCR, with one record for every CDR3 protein. The sample yields around 440,000 distinct CDR3 sequences, 15% to 18% seen once. Sequencing was performed on blood. The receptors come from a young woman with Graves' hyperthyroidism.

This clonotype was recorded many times. As DNA, the CDR3 is TGTGCCAGCAGCTTTTACAGGGGCCTGGGAGGCTACACCTTC. Its translation is CASSFYRGLGGYTF. V and J are TRBV7-2 and TRBJ1-2; the match to TRBD1 covers 7 bases. This CDR3 has 14 residues. In germline, CDR1 is SGHTA, CDR2 FQGNSA. Trimming at V came to 3 bases and at J to 8 bases, leaving 9 bases not matched to a gene. The variable domain in full, completed from reference TRBV7-2 and TRBJ1-2, reads GAGVSQSPSNKVTEKGKDVELRCDPISGHTALYWYRQSLGQGLEFLIYFQGNSAPDKSGLPSDRFSAERTGGSVSTLTIQRTQQEDSAVYLCASSFYRGLGGYTFGSGTRLTVV.

In its sample, this clonotype was seen many times. The J gene is TRBJ1-2, the V gene TRBV12-3 or TRBV12-4; D is unclear. V lost 4 bases and J lost 6, with 6 bases in between. The CDR3 is 11 amino acids. The CDR3 DNA follows: TGTGCCAGCAGTTATGGAAATGGCTACACCTTC. It translates to CASSYGNGYTF.

The V call is TRBV27, the J call TRBJ1-3; D is unclear. Germline V gene lookup returns CDR1 MNHEY and CDR2 SMNVEV (reference sequence). This CDR3 spans 17 amino acids. Deletions cut 1 base from V and 0 bases from J, with 13 bases between. The CDR3 here is CASSLYGSPSSGNTIYF. CDR3 DNA: TGTGCCAGCAGTTTATACGGGTCCCCAAGCTCTGGAAACACCATATATTTT.